This TCR beta chain was retrieved from a study of preoperative IRX-2 immunotherapy in early breast cancer. The sample's treatment: preoperative locoregional IRX-2 cytokine immunotherapy. Samples came from a phase Ib trial of preoperative locoregional IRX-2 cytokine immunotherapy. V was clipped by 0 bases and J by 13 bases, with 16 bases between them. Germline V gene data show CDR1 as LNHNV and CDR2 as YYDKDF (reference sequence). The CDR3 covers 15 residues. TCRdb's table, derived via immunoSEQ multiplex PCR, lists solely in-frame clones and lacks some. The table has about 43,000 clones, just under 95% seen once.

This TCR was sampled from a human donor with breast cancer. This material consisted of tumor tissue, taken after IRX-2 immunotherapy. The genes are TRBV15 and TRBJ1-6; D might be TRBD1 (5 bases). As DNA, the CDR3 is TGTGCCACCAGCAGAGATTTCAGTCGTGAGGGGCCCCTCCACTTT. Residues: CATSRDFSREGPLHF.